The 15 T cell receptor beta chains in this list originate from one sample, sequenced in a study of post-analysis software for immune sequencing data. Study findings and constraints: Four or five TRBV segments were significantly more frequent in patients than in controls. TRBV5-6, TRBV5-1 and TRBV20-1 were among these segments.

Their recognized antigens are unknown. Unique molecular identifiers had been added to the TCR beta cDNA libraries. TCRdb redid the calling of the PCR reads with MiXCR, one entry per CDR3 protein. Seen here are about 820,000 distinct CDR3 sequences, roughly 58% observed once, and the top ten hold about 4.8%. Sequencing was done on a sample of blood. All receptors derive from a girl aged 5-17 years with multiple sclerosis.

In its sample, this clonotype was seen once. The chain is built from TRBV6-6 and TRBJ1-2; D unresolved. The V gene's germline CDR1 is MNHNY and CDR2 SVGAGI (reference sequence). The V gene lost 0 bases and the J gene lost 0 bases, with 2 bases spanning the gap. This CDR3 has 13 residues. The CDR3 loop is CASSYSTNYGYTF. In nucleotides, the CDR3 is TGTGCCAGCAGTTACTCGACTAACTATGGCTACACCTTC.

J is TRBJ2-5 and V is TRBV29-1; 7 bases match TRBD2. Per germline, CDR1 SQVTM and CDR2 ANQGSEA. This CDR3 is built from 14 residues. DNA for the CDR3: TGCAACCTCCTTATGGCGGGGGTTGAAGAGACCCAGTACTTC. This encodes CNLLMAGVEETQYF. Using reference TRBV29-1 and TRBJ2-5 for the parts outside the CDR3, the full variable domain is SAVISQKPSRDICQRGTSLTIQCQVDSQVTMMFWYRQQPGQSLTLIATANQGSEATYESGFVIDKFPISRPNLTFSTLTVSNMSPEDSSIYLCNLLMAGVEETQYFGPGTRLLVL.

The DNA of the CDR3 is TGTGCCAGCAGTGAAAGAACACGGATCCAAGAGACCCAGTACTTC. It encodes CASSERTRIQETQYF. The chain is built from TRBV25-1 and TRBJ2-5; D gene ambiguous. Germline values: CDR1 MGHDK, CDR2 SYGVNS. The CDR3 loop spans 15 amino acids. The V gene lost 2 bases and the J gene lost 1 base, with 11 bases spanning the gap.

The chain links TRBV29-1 to TRBJ2-3; D may correspond to TRBD1 or TRBD2 (5 bases each). Germline CDR1 SQVTM, CDR2 ANQGSEA. The germline V and J ends were trimmed by 6 bases and 7 bases, with 17 bases remaining between them. The CDR3 consists of 13 residues. CDR3 protein: CSVPGRTLHTQYF. CDR3 sequence (DNA): TGCAGCGTGCCGGGACGGACGCTCCATACGCAGTATTTT.

This clonotype was observed a handful of times. The chain has TRBV5-1 and TRBJ2-5; 7 bases match TRBD2. CDR1 SGHRS and CDR2 YFSETQ come from the germline V gene. V gave up 5 bases and J gave up 2 bases; unmatched junction bases: 15. The CDR3 spans 17 residues. CDR3 nucleotides: TGCGCCAGCAGGCAAGGAATGGCGGGAGTATATCAAGAGACCCAGTACTTC. This codes for CASRQGMAGVYQETQYF. The full variable domain, its missing parts supplied by reference TRBV5-1 and TRBJ2-5, is KAGVTQTPRYLIKTRGQQVTLSCSPISGHRSVSWYQQTPGQGLQFLFEYFSETQRNKGNFPGRFSGRQFSNSRSEMNVSTLELGDSALYLCASRQGMAGVYQETQYFGPGTRLLVL.

CDR3 bases: TGTGCCAGCAGCTTAGGAGGGGACGGCACAGATACGCAGTATTTT. Translation: CASSLGGDGTDTQYF. The genes are TRBV7-8 and TRBJ2-3, with D perhaps given as TRBD1 or TRBD2 (5 bases each). Trimming left V 1 base short and J 1 base short, with 9 bases between. Germline V gives CDR1 SGHVS, CDR2 FQNEAQ. This CDR3 is built from 15 residues.

This clonotype was seen only a few times. This chain joins TRBV6-5 and TRBJ2-1, with 10 bases identical to TRBD2. CDR3 length: 15 residues. In germline, CDR1 is MNHEY, CDR2 SVGAGI. V trimming: 4 bases; J trimming: 4 bases; junction bases outside the gene matches: 4. This CDR3 reads CASSLLAGLYNEQFF. The CDR3 nucleotides are TGTGCCAGCAGTTTACTAGCGGGATTATACAATGAGCAGTTCTTC.

The rearrangement joins TRBV12-3 or TRBV12-4 to TRBJ2-3, with D maybe TRBD2 (6 bases). V was trimmed by 2 bases and J by 2 bases, leaving 11 bases between them. The CDR3 runs 15 residues. CDR3 sequence: CASSLIAGFTDTQYF. Written as DNA, the CDR3 is TGTGCCAGCAGTTTAATTGCGGGGTTCACAGATACGCAGTATTTT.

In nucleotides, the CDR3 is TGTGCCAGCAGTTGGAGACAGCTGCCCTACGAGCAGTACTTC. Its protein is CASSWRQLPYEQYF. This chain joins TRBV12-3 or TRBV12-4 and TRBJ2-7, with D possibly being TRBD1 (5 bases). V was cut by 4 bases and J by 2 bases, with 12 bases left in between. The CDR3 extends over 14 amino acids.

This clonotype was detected only a few times. V is TRBV5-1 and J is TRBJ2-5; 7 bases match TRBD1. The CDR3 contains 13 residues. Trimming cost V 5 bases and J 5 bases; bases outside gene matches: 6. Germline V lookup: CDR1 SGHRS, CDR2 YFSETQ. CDR3 DNA: TGCGCCAGCAGGACAGGGCGTAGGGAGACCCAGTACTTC. Encoded protein: CASRTGRRETQYF. The whole variable domain, remainder taken from reference TRBV5-1 and TRBJ2-5, is KAGVTQTPRYLIKTRGQQVTLSCSPISGHRSVSWYQQTPGQGLQFLFEYFSETQRNKGNFPGRFSGRQFSNSRSEMNVSTLELGDSALYLCASRTGRRETQYFGPGTRLLVL.

This clonotype has ten or more counts. V gene TRBV5-1 combines with J gene TRBJ2-7; the match to TRBD1 covers 9 bases. V lost 4 bases to trimming and J lost 1 base; unmatched junction nucleotides: 3. Per germline, CDR1 SGHRS and CDR2 YFSETQ. The CDR3 sequence is 14 residues long. The CDR3 reads CASSAGTGSYEQYF. In DNA form, the CDR3 reads TGCGCCAGCAGCGCCGGGACAGGGTCCTACGAGCAGTACTTC.

V gene TRBV20-1 combines with J gene TRBJ2-7; D gene unclear. In germline, CDR1 is DFQATT, CDR2 SNEGSKA (reference sequence). The CDR3 loop spans 11 amino acids. V lost 8 bases and J lost 2, with 10 bases in between. The CDR3 spells CSLGVPYEQYF. The CDR3, as DNA: TGCAGTTTAGGAGTCCCCTACGAGCAGTACTTC.

This clonotype appeared a single time. The J gene is TRBJ1-4, the V gene TRBV5-1, with D hard to call. The CDR3 is made up of 15 amino acids. V lost 0 bases to trimming and J lost 0 bases, with 6 bases between them. Germline V gene sequence: CDR1 SGHRS, CDR2 YFSETQ. The CDR3 protein is CASSLDRTTNEKLFF. The CDR3 bases are TGCGCCAGCAGCTTGGACAGAACAACTAATGAAAAACTGTTTTTT.

The table lists this clonotype with a few counts. This chain connects TRBV7-9 to TRBJ2-3; 7 bases are a match to TRBD1. V trimming: 6 bases; J trimming: 2 bases; junction bases outside the gene matches: 8. The CDR3 is made up of 15 amino acids. The germline V gene has CDR1 SEHNR and CDR2 FQNEAQ (reference sequence). As DNA, the CDR3 is TGTGCCAGCAGTTACCGAGGGACAGACACAGATACGCAGTATTTT. Protein sequence: CASSYRGTDTDTQYF.

This CDR3 is CSAKTYSYEQYF. The CDR3 coding sequence is TGCAGTGCAAAGACATATAGCTACGAGCAGTACTTC. The chain couples TRBV20-1 to TRBJ2-5; D not resolved. The closer fit of TRBJ2-7 to the DNA end suggests the J call may be wrong. The CDR3 covers 12 residues. Germline-derived CDR1 and CDR2 are DFQATT and SNEGSKA (reference sequence).